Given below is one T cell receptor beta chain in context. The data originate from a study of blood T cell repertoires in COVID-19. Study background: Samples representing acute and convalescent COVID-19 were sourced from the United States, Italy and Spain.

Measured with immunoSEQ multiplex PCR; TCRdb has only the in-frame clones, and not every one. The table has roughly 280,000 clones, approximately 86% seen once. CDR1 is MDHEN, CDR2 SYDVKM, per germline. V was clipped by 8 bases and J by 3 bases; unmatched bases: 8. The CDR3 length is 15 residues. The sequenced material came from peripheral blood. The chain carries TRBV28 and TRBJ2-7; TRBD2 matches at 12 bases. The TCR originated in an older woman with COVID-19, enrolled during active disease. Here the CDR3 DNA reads TGTGCCAGCCAGGGACTAGCGGGCGGGAACTACGAGCAGTACTTC. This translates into CASQGLAGGNYEQYF.